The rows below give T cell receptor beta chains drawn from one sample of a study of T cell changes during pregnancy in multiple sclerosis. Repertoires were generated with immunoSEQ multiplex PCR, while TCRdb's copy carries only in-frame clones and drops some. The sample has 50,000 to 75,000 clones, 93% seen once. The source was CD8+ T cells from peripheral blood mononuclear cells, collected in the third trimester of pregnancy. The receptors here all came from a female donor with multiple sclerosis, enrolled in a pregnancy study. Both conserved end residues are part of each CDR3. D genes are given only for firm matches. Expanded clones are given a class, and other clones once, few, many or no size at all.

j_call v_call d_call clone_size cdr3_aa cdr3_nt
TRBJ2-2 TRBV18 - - CASSPGLTNTGELFF TGTGCCAGCTCACCCGGACTTACGAACACCGGGGAGCTGTTTTTT
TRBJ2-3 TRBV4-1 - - CASSQVASTDTQYF TGCGCCAGCAGCCAAGTCGCGAGCACAGATACGCAGTATTTT
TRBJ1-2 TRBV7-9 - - CASSNRDTDYGYTF TGTGCCAGCAGCAACCGGGACACCGACTATGGCTACACCTTC
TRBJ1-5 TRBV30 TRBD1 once CAWNPRTGANQPQHF TGTGCCTGGAATCCGCGGACAGGGGCAAATCAGCCCCAGCATTTT
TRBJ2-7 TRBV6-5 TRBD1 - CASSSPGQGAGEQYF TGTGCCAGCAGTTCGCCGGGACAGGGGGCGGGAGAGCAGTACTTC
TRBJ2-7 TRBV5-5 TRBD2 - CASSLASGSSYEQYF TGTGCCAGCAGCTTGGCTAGCGGGAGCTCCTACGAGCAGTACTTC
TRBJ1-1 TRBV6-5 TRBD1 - CASSLTGAFTEAFF TGTGCCAGCAGCCTCACAGGGGCGTTCACTGAAGCTTTCTTT
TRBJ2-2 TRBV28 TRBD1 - CASSLRGQATNTGELFF TGTGCCAGCAGTTTACGAGGACAGGCTACGAACACCGGGGAGCTGTTTTTT
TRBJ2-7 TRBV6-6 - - CASSYDSYSYEQYF TGTGCCAGCAGTTACGACAGCTACTCCTACGAGCAGTACTTC
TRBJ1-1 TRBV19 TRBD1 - CATTLGGMTEAFF TGTGCCACAACCCTAGGGGGCATGACTGAAGCTTTCTTT
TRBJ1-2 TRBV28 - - CASSLLPVTNYGYTF TGTGCCAGCAGTTTATTGCCAGTTACTAACTATGGCTACACCTTC
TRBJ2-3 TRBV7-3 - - CASSLAGFTDTQYF TGTGCCAGCAGCCTGGCAGGGTTCACAGATACGCAGTATTTT
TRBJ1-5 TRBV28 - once CASLNRLGGYQPQHF TGTGCCAGCCTTAACCGGTTGGGGGGATATCAGCCCCAGCATTTT
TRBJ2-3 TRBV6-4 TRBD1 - CASSEGTGGARVTDTQYF TGTGCCAGCAGTGAAGGGACAGGGGGCGCGAGGGTCACAGATACGCAGTATTTT
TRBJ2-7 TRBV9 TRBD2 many CASSVGGSSGTYEQYF TGTGCCAGCAGCGTAGGTGGGTCTAGCGGGACGTACGAGCAGTACTTC
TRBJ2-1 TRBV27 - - CASSVLGSEQFF TGTGCCAGCTCAGTTTTGGGGAGTGAGCAGTTCTTC
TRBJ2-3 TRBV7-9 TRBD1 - CASSFRDSPTDTQYF TGTGCCAGCAGCTTTAGGGACAGCCCCACAGATACGCAGTATTTT
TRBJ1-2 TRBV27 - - CASSFGQSSPYGYTF TGTGCCAGCAGTTTCGGACAGTCCTCCCCCTATGGCTACACCTTC
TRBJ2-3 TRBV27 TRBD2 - CASSPEVGLATDTQYF TGTGCCAGCAGCCCCGAGGTGGGACTAGCGACAGATACGCAGTATTTT
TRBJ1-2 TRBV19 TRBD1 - CASSIVRPGQGDGYTF TGTGCCAGTAGTATAGTCCGACCGGGACAGGGGGATGGCTACACCTTC
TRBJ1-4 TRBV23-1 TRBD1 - CASRIPRDRPNEKLFF TGCGCCAGCAGAATCCCCCGGGACAGGCCGAATGAAAAACTGTTTTTT
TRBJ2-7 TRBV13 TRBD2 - CASSLGGGRAYEQYF TGTGCCAGCAGCTTAGGGGGCGGGAGGGCCTACGAGCAGTACTTC
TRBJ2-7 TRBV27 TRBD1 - CASSQDRVAYEQYF TGTGCCAGCAGCCAGGACAGGGTGGCCTACGAGCAGTACTTC
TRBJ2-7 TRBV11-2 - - CASSSGSYEQYF TGTGCCAGCAGCAGCGGTTCCTACGAGCAGTACTTC
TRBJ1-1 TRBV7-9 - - CASSLGGQGSLNTEAFF TGTGCCAGCAGCTTAGGGGGGCAGGGATCATTGAACACTGAAGCTTTCTTT
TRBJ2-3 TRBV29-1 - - CSVAQGNTDTQYF TGCAGCGTCGCGCAGGGAAACACAGATACGCAGTATTTT
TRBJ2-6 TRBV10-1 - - CASSESKFTGISGANVLTF TGCGCCAGCAGTGAGTCGAAGTTTACAGGAATCTCTGGGGCCAACGTCCTGACTTTC
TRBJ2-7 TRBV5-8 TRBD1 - CASSFNRDRVSEQYF TGTGCCAGCAGCTTCAACCGGGACAGGGTGAGCGAGCAGTACTTC
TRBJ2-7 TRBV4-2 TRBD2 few CASSQEREGSYEQYF TGTGCCAGCAGCCAGGAGCGGGAGGGGTCCTACGAGCAGTACTTC
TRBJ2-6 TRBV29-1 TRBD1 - CSVVSSGQGISGANVLTF TGCAGCGTTGTGTCATCTGGACAGGGTATCTCTGGGGCCAACGTCCTGACTTTC
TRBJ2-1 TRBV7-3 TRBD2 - CASSSWTSGKLNEQFF TGTGCCAGCAGCTCCTGGACTAGCGGGAAATTAAATGAGCAGTTCTTC
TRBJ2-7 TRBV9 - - CASSAEGAYEQYF TGTGCCAGCAGCGCCGAGGGGGCCTACGAGCAGTACTTC
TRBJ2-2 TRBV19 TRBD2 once CASSILAGNTGELFF TGTGCCAGTAGTATTCTAGCGGGAAACACCGGGGAGCTGTTTTTT
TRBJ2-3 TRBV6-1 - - CASSDPTGFYTDTQYF TGTGCCAGCAGTGACCCAACAGGTTTTTACACAGATACGCAGTATTTT
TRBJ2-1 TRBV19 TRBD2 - CASSRLADAYNEQFF TGTGCCAGTAGTCGACTAGCAGATGCTTACAATGAGCAGTTCTTC
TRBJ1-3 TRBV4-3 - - CASSQVLGDSGNTIYF TGCGCCAGCAGCCAAGTGTTGGGCGACTCTGGAAACACCATATATTTT
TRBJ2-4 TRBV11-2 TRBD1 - CASSAGTGRVRDIQYF TGTGCCAGCAGCGCCGGGACAGGGAGGGTTCGGGACATTCAGTACTTC
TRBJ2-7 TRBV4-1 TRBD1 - CASSHAKTGAYEQYF TGCGCCAGCAGCCACGCTAAGACAGGGGCCTACGAGCAGTACTTC
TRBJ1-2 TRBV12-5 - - CASGLVPRLGDHGYTF TGTGCTAGTGGTTTGGTTCCCCGGCTCGGGGATCATGGCTACACCTTC
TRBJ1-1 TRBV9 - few CASSLRHPEAFF TGTGCCAGCAGCCTGCGACACCCTGAAGCTTTCTTT